The sequence of this T cell receptor beta chain was determined in a study of CD8 T cells in Susac syndrome. Study-wide results and limits: Repertoires of Susac syndrome CD4+ T cells lacked clonal expansion. As acknowledged by the study, its TCR sequencing and HLA analysis included a relatively small number of individuals.

Remarks on this clonotype: Antigen specificity is unknown.

Losses at the gene ends were 2 bases for V and 6 bases for J; bases not matched to a gene: 0. The V gene's germline CDR1 is DFQATT and CDR2 SNEGSKA (reference sequence). CDR3 length equals 14 residues. Random hexamers were used to reverse transcribe an amount of about 0.5 to 1 ug RNA. TCRdb used MiXCR to reprocess the immunoSEQ multiplex PCR reads, holding one entry per CDR3 protein. The sample contains about 150,000 distinct CDR3 sequences, about 95% of which appear only once. In blood CD8+ and CD4+ T cells, TCR beta underwent sequencing. FACS enriched CD8+ TEMRA cells, while bulk CD8+ and CD4+ were negatively isolated.

The clonotype originates from a human donor with Susac syndrome. V is TRBV20-1 and J is TRBJ2-2; the match to TRBD2 covers 13 bases. Sequenced input: CD4+ T cells from PBMCs. CDR3 loop: CSARTSGGAGELFF. The CDR3 DNA follows: TGCAGTGCTAGAACTAGCGGGGGGGCCGGGGAGCTGTTTTTT.